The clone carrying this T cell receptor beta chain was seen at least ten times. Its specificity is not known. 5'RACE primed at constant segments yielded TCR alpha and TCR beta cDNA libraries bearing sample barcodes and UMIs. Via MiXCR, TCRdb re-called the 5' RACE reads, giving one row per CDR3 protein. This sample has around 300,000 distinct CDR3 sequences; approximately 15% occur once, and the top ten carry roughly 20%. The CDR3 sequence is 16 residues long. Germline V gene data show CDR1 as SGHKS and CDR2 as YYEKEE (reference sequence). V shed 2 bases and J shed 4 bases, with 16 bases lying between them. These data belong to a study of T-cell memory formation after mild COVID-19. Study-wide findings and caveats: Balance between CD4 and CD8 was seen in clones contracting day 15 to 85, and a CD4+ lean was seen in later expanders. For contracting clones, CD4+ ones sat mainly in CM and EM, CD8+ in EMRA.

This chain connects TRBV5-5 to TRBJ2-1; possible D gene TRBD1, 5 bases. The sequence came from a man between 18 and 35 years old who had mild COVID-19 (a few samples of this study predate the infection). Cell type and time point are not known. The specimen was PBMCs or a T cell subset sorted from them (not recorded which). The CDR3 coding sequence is TGTGCCAGCAGCTTTACCCCAGGGTTGGGGTACAATGAGCAGTTCTTC. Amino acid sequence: CASSFTPGLGYNEQFF. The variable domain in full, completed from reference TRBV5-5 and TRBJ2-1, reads DAGVTQSPTHLIKTRGQQVTLRCSPISGHKSVSWYQQVLGQGPQFIFQYYEKEERGRGNFPDRFSARQFPNYSSELNVNALLLGDSALYLCASSFTPGLGYNEQFFGPGTRLTVL.